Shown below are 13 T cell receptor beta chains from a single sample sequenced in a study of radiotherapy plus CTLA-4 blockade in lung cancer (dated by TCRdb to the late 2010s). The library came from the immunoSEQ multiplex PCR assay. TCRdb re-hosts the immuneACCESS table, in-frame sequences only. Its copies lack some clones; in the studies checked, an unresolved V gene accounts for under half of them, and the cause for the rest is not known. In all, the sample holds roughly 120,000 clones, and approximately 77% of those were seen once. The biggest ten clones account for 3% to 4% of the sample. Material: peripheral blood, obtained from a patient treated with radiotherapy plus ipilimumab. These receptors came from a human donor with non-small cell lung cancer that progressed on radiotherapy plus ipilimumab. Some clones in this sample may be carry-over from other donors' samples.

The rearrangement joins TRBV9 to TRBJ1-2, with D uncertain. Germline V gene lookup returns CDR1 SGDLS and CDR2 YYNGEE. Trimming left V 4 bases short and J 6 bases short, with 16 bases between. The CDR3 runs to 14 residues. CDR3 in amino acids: CASSPLSVSDGYTF. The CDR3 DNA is TGTGCCAGCAGCCCTTTGTCAGTAAGTGATGGCTACACCTTC.

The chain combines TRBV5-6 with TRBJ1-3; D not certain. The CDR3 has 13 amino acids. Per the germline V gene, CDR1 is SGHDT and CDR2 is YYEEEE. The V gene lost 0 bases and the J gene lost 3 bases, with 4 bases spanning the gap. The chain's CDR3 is CASSLALGNTIYF. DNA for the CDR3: TGTGCCAGCAGCTTGGCCCTTGGAAACACCATATATTTT.

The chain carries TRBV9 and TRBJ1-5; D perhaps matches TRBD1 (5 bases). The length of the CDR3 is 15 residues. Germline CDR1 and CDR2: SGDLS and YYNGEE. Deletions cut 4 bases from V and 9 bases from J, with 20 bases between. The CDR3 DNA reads TGTGCCAGCAGCCCGGGGGTGGAGTCCTCGGGGCCCCAGCATTTT. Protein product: CASSPGVESSGPQHF.

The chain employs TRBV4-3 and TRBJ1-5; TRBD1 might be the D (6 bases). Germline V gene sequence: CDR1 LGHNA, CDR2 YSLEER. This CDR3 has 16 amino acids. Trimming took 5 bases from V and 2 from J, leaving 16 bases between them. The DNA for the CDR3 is TGCGCCAGCAGCTCAAAGGTGGGGGCGGGCAATCAGCCCCAGCATTTT. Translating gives CASSSKVGAGNQPQHF.

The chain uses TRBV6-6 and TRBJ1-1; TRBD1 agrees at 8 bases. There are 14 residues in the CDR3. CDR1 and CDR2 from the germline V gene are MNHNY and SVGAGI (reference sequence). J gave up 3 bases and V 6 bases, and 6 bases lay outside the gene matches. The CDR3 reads CASSKTGVDTEAFF. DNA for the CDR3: TGTGCCAGCAGCAAGACAGGGGTGGACACTGAAGCTTTCTTT.

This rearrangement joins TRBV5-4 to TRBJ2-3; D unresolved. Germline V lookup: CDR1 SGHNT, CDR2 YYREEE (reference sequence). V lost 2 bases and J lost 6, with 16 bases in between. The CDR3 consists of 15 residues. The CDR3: CASSFKAAVGDTQYF. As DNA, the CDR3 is TGTGCCAGCAGCTTTAAAGCCGCCGTGGGGGATACGCAGTATTTT.

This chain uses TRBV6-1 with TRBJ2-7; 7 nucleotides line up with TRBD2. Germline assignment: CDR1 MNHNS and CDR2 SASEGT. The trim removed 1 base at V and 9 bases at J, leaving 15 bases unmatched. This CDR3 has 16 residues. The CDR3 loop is CASSEGGTKDILMQYF. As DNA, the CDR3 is TGTGCCAGCAGTGAAGGGGGGACTAAAGACATTTTAATGCAGTACTTC.

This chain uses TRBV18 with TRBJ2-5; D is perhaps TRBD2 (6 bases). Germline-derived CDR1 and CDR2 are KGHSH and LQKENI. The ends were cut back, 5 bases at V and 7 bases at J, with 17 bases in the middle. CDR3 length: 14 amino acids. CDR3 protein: CASSADGTGGTQYF. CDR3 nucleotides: TGTGCCAGCTCAGCGGATGGGACTGGAGGGACCCAGTACTTC.

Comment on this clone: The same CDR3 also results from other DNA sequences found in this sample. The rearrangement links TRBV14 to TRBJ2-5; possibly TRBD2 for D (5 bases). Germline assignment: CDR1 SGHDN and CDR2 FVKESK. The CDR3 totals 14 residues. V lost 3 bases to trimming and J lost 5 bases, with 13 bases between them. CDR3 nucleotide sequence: TGTGCCAGCAGCCATCGTCAGCGCGGGGAGACCCAGTACTTC. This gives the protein CASSHRQRGETQYF.

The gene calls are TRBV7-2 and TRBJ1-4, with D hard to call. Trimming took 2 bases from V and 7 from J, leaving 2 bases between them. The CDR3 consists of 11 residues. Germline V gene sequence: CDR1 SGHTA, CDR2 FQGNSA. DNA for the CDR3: TGTGCCAGCAGCTTACGTGAAAAACTGTTTTTT. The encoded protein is CASSLREKLFF.

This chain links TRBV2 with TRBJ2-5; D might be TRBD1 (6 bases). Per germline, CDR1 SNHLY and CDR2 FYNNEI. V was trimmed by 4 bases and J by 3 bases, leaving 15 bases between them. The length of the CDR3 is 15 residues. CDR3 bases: TGTGCCAGCAGTGTGGCAGGGGCGTCTGAAGAGACCCAGTACTTC. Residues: CASSVAGASEETQYF.

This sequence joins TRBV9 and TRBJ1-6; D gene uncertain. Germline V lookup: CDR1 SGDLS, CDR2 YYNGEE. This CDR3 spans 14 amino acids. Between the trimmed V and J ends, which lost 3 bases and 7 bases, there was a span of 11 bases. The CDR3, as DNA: TGTGCCAGCAGCGAAGGGCAGGTCAATTCACCCCTCCACTTT. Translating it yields CASSEGQVNSPLHF.

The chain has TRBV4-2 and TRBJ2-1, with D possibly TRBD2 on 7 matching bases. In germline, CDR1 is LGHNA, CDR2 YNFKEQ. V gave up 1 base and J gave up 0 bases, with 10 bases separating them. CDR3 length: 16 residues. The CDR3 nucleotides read TGTGCCAGCAGCCAAGTAGGGGGGGGCTCCTACAATGAGCAGTTCTTC. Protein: CASSQVGGGSYNEQFF.